Each of the 21 T cell receptor beta chains below was sequenced from the same sample in a study of blood T cell repertoires in COVID-19. Clones were read by immunoSEQ multiplex PCR, and TCRdb kept only the in-frame ones, dropping some. The repertoire holds hundreds of thousands of clones, with about 88% as singletons. Sequencing was carried out using PBMCs or T cells enriched from blood (not recorded which). The receptors shown here come from a man in his 60s who had recovered from COVID-19.

This sequence joins TRBV13 and TRBJ2-3; tentative D call: TRBD2 (5 bases). The V gene's germline CDR1 is PRHDT and CDR2 FYEKMQ (reference sequence). CDR3 length: 16 amino acids. The V end was cut by 0 bases, the J end by 2 bases, with 12 bases between. CDR3 loop: CASSLGWESPTDTQYF. In DNA, the CDR3 is TGTGCCAGCAGCTTAGGTTGGGAGAGCCCCACAGATACGCAGTATTTT.

The gene calls are TRBV11-2 and TRBJ1-1, with 7 bases that match TRBD1. This CDR3 has 11 amino acids. Looked up from germline, CDR1 is SGHAT and CDR2 is FQNNGV. V dropped 5 bases and J dropped 11; count of bases not matched to a gene: 5. The CDR3 loop reads CASSPTGVAFF. Here the CDR3 DNA reads TGTGCCAGCAGCCCCACAGGGGTTGCTTTCTTT.

The J gene is TRBJ1-2, the V gene TRBV6-5, with 7 nucleotides matching TRBD1. V gave up 6 bases and J gave up 8 bases; unmatched junction bases: 12. Germline lookup yields CDR1 MNHEY and CDR2 SVGAGI. The CDR3 has 14 amino acids. The CDR3 DNA follows: TGTGCCAGCAGAATGGGACAGCAAAGGGTCGGCTACACCTTC. This sequence encodes CASRMGQQRVGYTF.

The rearrangement uses TRBV5-1 and TRBJ2-2, with TRBD1 matching over 7 bases. Trimming removed 1 base from V and 7 bases from J; junction bases left unmatched: 4. The CDR3 spans 14 residues. Germline assignment: CDR1 SGHRS and CDR2 YFSETQ. The CDR3 bases are TGCGCCAGCAGCTTGATAGGGGGCAGCGGGGAGCTGTTTTTT. It translates to CASSLIGGSGELFF.

This chain links TRBV5-1 with TRBJ2-2; 7 nucleotides agree with TRBD1. The CDR3 is made up of 14 amino acids. After removal of 6 bases from V and 3 bases from J, the junction contained 5 bases not matched to a gene. Germline values: CDR1 SGHRS, CDR2 YFSETQ. The CDR3 DNA reads TGCGCCAGCACAGAACAGGGGTACACCGGGGAGCTGTTTTTT. This gives the protein CASTEQGYTGELFF.

The chain uses TRBV10-3 and TRBJ1-1; possibly TRBD1 for D (5 bases). Germline lookup yields CDR1 ENHRY and CDR2 SYGVKD. The CDR3 spans 13 residues. Trimming removed 8 bases at V and 4 bases at J, with 14 bases between. The CDR3 coding sequence is TGTGCCATCGTAGGCAGGGAGGGCACTGAAGCTTTCTTT. It codes for CAIVGREGTEAFF.

V is TRBV2 and J is TRBJ1-3; D possibly corresponds to TRBD1 (6 bases). V lost 5 bases, J lost 2 bases, and 13 bases lay in between. This CDR3 has 15 amino acids. Germline CDR1 and CDR2: SNHLY and FYNNEI. The CDR3 here is CASSQDRNPGNTIYF. CDR3 nucleotides: TGTGCCAGCAGTCAGGACAGAAATCCTGGAAACACCATATATTTT.

The CDR3 region has the DNA TGTGCCAGTAGTATAGTAGACGGGAGGGCTGAGCAGTACTTC. It encodes CASSIVDGRAEQYF. The V call is TRBV19, the J call TRBJ2-7; 8 bases match TRBD2. The CDR3 is 14 amino acids. Germline V gene sequence: CDR1 LNHDA, CDR2 SQIVND (reference sequence). Losses at the gene ends were 1 base for V and 7 bases for J; bases not matched to a gene: 6.

The V gene is TRBV7-9, the J gene TRBJ1-4; perhaps TRBD1 as D (5 bases). The germline V and J ends were trimmed by 4 bases and 3 bases, with 12 bases remaining between them. CDR1 and CDR2 from the germline V gene are SEHNR and FQNEAQ (reference sequence). The CDR3 extends over 15 amino acids. The CDR3, as DNA: TGTGCCAGCAGCTCATTGTTGGGGCCTAATGAAAAACTGTTTTTT. This translates into CASSSLLGPNEKLFF.

Notes on this clone: The sample has other DNA sequences that encode this CDR3 too. The V and J genes are TRBV13 and TRBJ1-6, with 9 bases aligning to TRBD1. The CDR3 consists of 14 residues. V shed 5 bases, J shed 13 bases, and the junction held 9 bases outside the gene matches. Looked up from germline, CDR1 is PRHDT and CDR2 is FYEKMQ (reference sequence). CDR3 bases: TGTGCCAGCAGCCTCACCGGGACAGGGAGTCCCCTCCACTTT. Its protein product is CASSLTGTGSPLHF. The variable domain in full, with the rest retrieved from reference TRBV13 and TRBJ1-6, is AAGVIQSPRHLIKEKRETATLKCYPIPRHDTVYWYQQGPGQDPQFLISFYEKMQSDKGSIPDRFSAQQFSDYHSELNMSSLELGDSALYFCASSLTGTGSPLHFGNGTRLTVT.

This chain links TRBV4-1 with TRBJ1-2; TRBD1 agrees at 11 bases. CDR3 size: 17 residues. CDR1 is MGHRA and CDR2 is YSYEKL in the germline V gene. V shed 6 bases and J 1 base; nucleotides not matched to a gene: 10. CDR3 residues: CASSPLGQGAINYGYTF. The CDR3 region has the DNA TGCGCCAGCAGTCCCCTAGGACAGGGGGCCATTAACTATGGCTACACCTTC.

The chain employs TRBV30 and TRBJ1-1; D is unclear. The germline CDR1 and CDR2 sequences are GTSNPN and SVGIG (reference sequence). V lost 3 bases and J 11 bases, leaving 13 bases between the germline ends. The CDR3 spans 11 residues. This chain's CDR3 is CAWSPRWAAFF. The CDR3 bases are TGTGCCTGGAGCCCCCGATGGGCGGCTTTCTTT.

The chain recombines TRBV19 with TRBJ1-5; D call uncertain. V lost 6 bases and J 4 bases, leaving 7 bases between the germline ends. The CDR3 is made up of 12 amino acids. Germline V gene lookup returns CDR1 LNHDA and CDR2 SQIVND (reference sequence). CDR3 DNA: TGTGCCAGTAGCGAGAGAAATCAGCCCCAGCATTTT. It translates to CASSERNQPQHF.

This sequence joins TRBV5-1 and TRBJ2-3; unclear D gene. The CDR3 is 15 residues long. V lost 1 base and J 0 bases, leaving 9 bases between the germline ends. The germline gives CDR1 SGHRS, CDR2 YFSETQ. The CDR3 reads CASSLMTASTDTQYF. CDR3 DNA: TGCGCCAGCAGCTTGATGACTGCTAGCACAGATACGCAGTATTTT.

The table lists this clone with a few counts. The CDR3 loop reads CASTSVGGTNEKLFF. The CDR3 DNA follows: TGCGCCAGCACCAGCGTCGGGGGGACTAATGAAAAACTGTTTTTT. This chain connects TRBV4-3 to TRBJ1-4; a weak D match, TRBD1 (5 bases). V was shortened by 7 bases and J by 2 bases, with 14 bases between the two germline ends. The CDR3 runs 15 residues. From germline, CDR1 is LGHNA and CDR2 YSLEER.

The chain links TRBV4-2 to TRBJ1-3; maybe TRBD1 (5 bases). V was cut by 3 bases and J by 0 bases, with 12 bases left in between. This CDR3 is 16 amino acids long. The germline V gene has CDR1 LGHNA and CDR2 YNFKEQ. CDR3 DNA: TGTGCCAGCAGCCAGGACAATACTATCTCTGGAAACACCATATATTTT. This translates into CASSQDNTISGNTIYF.

The genes are TRBV24-1 and TRBJ2-2, with TRBD2 matching 11 bases. Trimming cost V 6 bases and J 7 bases; bases outside gene matches: 3. The germline gives CDR1 KGHDR, CDR2 SFDVKD. This CDR3 spans 14 amino acids. DNA of the CDR3: TGTGCCACCAGTACTAGCGGGAGCTTCGGGGAGCTGTTTTTT. Translated, it gives CATSTSGSFGELFF.

The J gene is TRBJ2-7, the V gene TRBV18; TRBD2 might be the D (6 bases). In germline, CDR1 is KGHSH, CDR2 LQKENI. The CDR3 loop spans 14 amino acids. V was clipped by 5 bases and J by 0 bases, with 11 bases between them. The CDR3 DNA is TGTGCCAGCTCAGCGGGTAGCGGCTCCTACGAGCAGTACTTC. Translating it yields CASSAGSGSYEQYF.

J is TRBJ1-2 and V is TRBV5-1; 9 bases align to TRBD1. Germline V gene sequence: CDR1 SGHRS, CDR2 YFSETQ. After removal of 4 bases from V and 6 bases from J, the junction contained 10 bases not matched to a gene. The CDR3 totals 15 residues. Here the CDR3 reads CASSLQTGGGNGYTF. CDR3 coding DNA: TGCGCCAGCAGCCTCCAGACAGGGGGAGGCAATGGCTACACCTTC. Supplemented by reference TRBV5-1 and TRBJ1-2, the full variable domain reads KAGVTQTPRYLIKTRGQQVTLSCSPISGHRSVSWYQQTPGQGLQFLFEYFSETQRNKGNFPGRFSGRQFSNSRSEMNVSTLELGDSALYLCASSLQTGGGNGYTFGSGTRLTVV.

This CDR3 reads CASSLSGGNTEAFF. The CDR3, as DNA: TGCGCCAGCAGCTTGTCAGGGGGGAACACTGAAGCTTTCTTT. J is TRBJ1-1 and V is TRBV5-1; the match to TRBD1 covers 7 bases. This CDR3 has 14 residues. V trimming: 1 base; J trimming: 1 base; junction bases outside the gene matches: 1. Germline V lookup: CDR1 SGHRS, CDR2 YFSETQ.

The V gene is TRBV7-2, the J gene TRBJ2-7, with 9 bases lining up with TRBD1. Looked up from germline, CDR1 is SGHTA and CDR2 is FQGNSA. V trimming: 4 bases; J trimming: 7 bases; junction bases outside the gene matches: 11. The CDR3 contains 15 residues. Here the CDR3 DNA reads TGTGCCAGCAGCTCCTCGGGACAGGGCTTGGGGGAGCAGTACTTC. This sequence encodes CASSSSGQGLGEQYF.